These 9 T cell receptor beta chains were all obtained from the same sample, sequenced in a study of fetal regulatory T cell absence and autoimmunity (dated by TCRdb to the late 2010s). Preparation of the library involved the immunoSEQ multiplex PCR assay. TCRdb retrieved this table from immuneACCESS and kept in-frame rearrangements only. Not all clones are present; in checked studies, unresolved V genes account for under half, and no reason is known for the remainder. Within this sample are about 43,000 clones, with about 79% of them counted one time only. 0.35% to 0.5% of the sample lies in the top ten. Sequencing used cord blood. The receptor set was obtained from a newborn boy with IPEX syndrome.

This chain connects TRBV6-5 to TRBJ2-2, with 8 bases matching TRBD2. Germline CDR1 reads MNHEY; CDR2 reads SVGAGI. The CDR3 extends over 16 amino acids. V gave up 2 bases and J gave up 1 base; unmatched junction bases: 3. CDR3 sequence (DNA): TGTGCCAGCAGTTACAGCGCGGGAGGGAACACCGGGGAGCTGTTTTTT. It codes for CASSYSAGGNTGELFF.

The V call is TRBV23-1, the J call TRBJ1-2; a weak D match, TRBD1 (6 bases). TRBV23-1 is assigned to the ORF class and has an uncertain function. The V end lost 3 bases, the J end lost 3 bases, and 17 bases lay between the germline ends. The length of the CDR3 is 16 residues. CDR3 in DNA: TGCGCCAGCAGTCACCCGACCACAGGGCCGTACTATGGCTACACCTTC. This codes for CASSHPTTGPYYGYTF.

This clone was detected only a few times. J is TRBJ2-7 and V is TRBV5-4; 7 positions agree with TRBD1. The CDR3 runs to 14 residues. CDR1 is SGHNT and CDR2 is YYREEE in the germline V gene (reference sequence). The ends lost 0 bases at V and 3 bases at J; junction bases unmatched: 3. In DNA, the CDR3 is TGTGCCAGCAGCTTGGTGGGACAGCGCTACGAGCAGTACTTC. Protein product: CASSLVGQRYEQYF.

A single count supports this clone. The chain combines TRBV27 with TRBJ2-7; weak D call: TRBD1 (5 bases). V lost 5 bases and J 0 bases, leaving 11 bases between the germline ends. The CDR3 extends over 14 amino acids. Germline lookup yields CDR1 MNHEY and CDR2 SMNVEV (reference sequence). Written as DNA, the CDR3 is TGTGCCAGCAGTATAACAGGTAGCTCCTACGAGCAGTACTTC. Residues: CASSITGSSYEQYF.

The J gene is TRBJ2-7, the V gene TRBV21-1. TRBV21-1 represents a pseudogene. This CDR3 contains 15 residues. CDR3 bases: TGTGCCAGCAGCAAAGAGGGGGGTTCCTCCTACGAGCAGTACTTC. Translating gives CASSKEGGSSYEQYF.

The rearrangement uses TRBV11-2 and TRBJ2-2; D is unresolved. V gave up 0 bases and J gave up 1 base, with 15 bases separating them. This CDR3 is built from 18 residues. CDR1 is SGHAT, CDR2 FQNNGV, per germline. CDR3 amino acids: CASSLERAAALNTGELFF. Written as DNA, the CDR3 is TGTGCCAGCAGCTTAGAACGGGCGGCGGCCCTGAACACCGGGGAGCTGTTTTTT.

The chain uses TRBV18 and TRBJ2-3; D is unresolved. The CDR3 extends over 19 amino acids. V lost 2 bases to trimming and J lost 6 bases, with 27 bases between them. Per germline, CDR1 KGHSH and CDR2 LQKENI. The CDR3 here is CASSPVAGSPGPGWDTQYF. In DNA, the CDR3 is TGTGCCAGCTCACCAGTGGCCGGATCTCCGGGTCCTGGTTGGGATACGCAGTATTTT.

The chain joins TRBV2 to TRBJ1-5, with 12 bases identical to TRBD1. V trimming: 6 bases; J trimming: 6 bases; junction bases outside the gene matches: 3. Per germline, CDR1 SNHLY and CDR2 FYNNEI. The CDR3 has 14 amino acids. The chain's CDR3 is CASRGQGAFQPQHF. The CDR3 DNA follows: TGTGCCAGCAGGGGACAGGGGGCTTTTCAGCCCCAGCATTTT.

This rearrangement joins TRBV6-1 to TRBJ1-2, with 9 bases that match TRBD1. The CDR3 has 20 residues. V was clipped by 3 bases and J by 3 bases; unmatched bases: 20. Germline V gene data show CDR1 as MNHNS and CDR2 as SASEGT. The CDR3 reads CASSDEVPRWEGTGHYGYTF. The CDR3 DNA follows: TGTGCCAGCAGTGATGAGGTCCCTCGATGGGAGGGGACAGGGCACTATGGCTACACCTTC.